This TCR beta chain was recovered during a study of cytotoxic CD8 clonotypes in ibrutinib-treated CLL. Germline V gives CDR1 SGHVS, CDR2 FNYEAQ. V shed 5 bases, J shed 7 bases, and the junction held 7 bases outside the gene matches. This CDR3 is built from 13 residues. Method: immunoSEQ multiplex PCR; TCRdb's copy keeps in-frame clones and lacks some. In the table there are some 76,000 clones, approximately 82% of which are singletons. Specimen: PBMCs, collected after 24 months of ibrutinib treatment. The clonotype originates from a human donor with chronic lymphocytic leukemia. The V and J genes are TRBV7-6 and TRBJ2-7, with TRBD1 matching 8 bases. This chain's CDR3 is CASSPPGGVEQYF. DNA for the CDR3: TGTGCCAGCAGCCCGCCAGGGGGCGTGGAGCAGTACTTC.